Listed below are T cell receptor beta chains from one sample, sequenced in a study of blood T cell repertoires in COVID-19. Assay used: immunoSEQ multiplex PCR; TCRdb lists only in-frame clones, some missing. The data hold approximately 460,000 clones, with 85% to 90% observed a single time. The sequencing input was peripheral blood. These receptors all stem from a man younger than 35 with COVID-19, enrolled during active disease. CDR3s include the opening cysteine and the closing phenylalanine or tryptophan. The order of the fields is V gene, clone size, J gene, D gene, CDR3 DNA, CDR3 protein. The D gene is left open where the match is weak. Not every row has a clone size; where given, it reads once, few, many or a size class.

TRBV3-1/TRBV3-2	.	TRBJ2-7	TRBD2	TGTGCCAGCAGCCAAGAACGACTAGCCCCCTCCGAGCAGTACTTC	CASSQERLAPSEQYF
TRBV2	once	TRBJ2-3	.	TGTGCCAGCAGTGTGCGCGGCTACACAGATACGCAGTATTTT	CASSVRGYTDTQYF
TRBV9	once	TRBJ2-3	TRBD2	TGTGCCAGCAGCGTAGGACTAGCGGGGGGGTCTAGCACAGATACGCAGTATTTT	CASSVGLAGGSSTDTQYF
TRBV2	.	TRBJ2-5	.	TGTGCCAGCAGTGAAGCGAGGAACAGGGTCGAGACCCAGTACTTC	CASSEARNRVETQYF
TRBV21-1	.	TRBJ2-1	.	TGTGCCAGCAGCAAAGTGACTAGCGGGCCAGCCCTTAGCTCCTACAATGAGCAGTTCTTC	CASSKVTSGPALSSYNEQFF
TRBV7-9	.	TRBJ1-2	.	TGTGCCAGCAGTTCGGACAGCTGGGGCTACACCTTC	CASSSDSWGYTF
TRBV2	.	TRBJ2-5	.	TGTGCCAGCACCGGGTACCAAGAGACCCAGTACTTC	CASTGYQETQYF
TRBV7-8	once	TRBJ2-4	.	TGTGCCAGCAGCTTAGCGAAACTTTCAAGCCCCGAGAACATTCAGTACTTC	CASSLAKLSSPENIQYF
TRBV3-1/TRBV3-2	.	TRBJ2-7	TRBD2	TGTGCCAGCAGCCACAGCGGGAGTGGCAACGAGCAGTACTTC	CASSHSGSGNEQYF
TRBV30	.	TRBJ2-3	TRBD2	TGTGCCTGGAGTGGACTAGCAGGTGCAGATACGCAGTATTTT	CAWSGLAGADTQYF